The 21 T cell receptor beta chains reported below all come from one sample, sequenced in a study of T cell clonotyping in hematopoietic cell transplantation. This table comes from immunoSEQ multiplex PCR, and its TCRdb copy is limited to in-frame clones, with some not included. The profile shows tens of thousands of clones, roughly 88% of them singletons. As to time point: recipient sample about 28 days before transplant, after cytoreduction. The sample was peripheral blood mononuclear cells, taken before stem cell transplant. The receptors here all came from a man in his late teens or twenties with biphenotypic leukemia. Some clones in this sample may be carry-over from other donors' samples.

The chain has TRBV20-1 and TRBJ2-5, with a possible D match to TRBD1 (5 bases). Germline V CDR1 and CDR2: DFQATT, SNEGSKA (reference sequence). V lost 7 bases and J 3 bases, leaving 9 bases between the germline ends. CDR3 length: 11 residues. The CDR3 spells CSGGPKETQYF. The CDR3 DNA sequence: TGCAGTGGGGGCCCTAAAGAGACCCAGTACTTC.

This clone has just a few counts. The chain couples TRBV30 to TRBJ1-5; 8 nucleotides line up with TRBD1. The CDR3 loop spans 14 amino acids. The germline V gene has CDR1 GTSNPN and CDR2 SVGIG (reference sequence). V shed 1 base, J shed 2 bases, and the junction held 1 base outside the gene matches. CDR3 sequence reads: CAWSGGQGNQPQHF. As DNA, the CDR3 is TGTGCCTGGAGTGGGGGACAGGGCAATCAGCCCCAGCATTTT.

The table lists this clone with a few counts. The genes are TRBV6-1 and TRBJ1-2, with 7 positions matching TRBD1. The CDR3 sequence is 15 residues long. Trimming removed 2 bases from V and 5 bases from J; junction bases left unmatched: 8. Germline CDR1 reads MNHNS; CDR2 reads SASEGT. CDR3 residues: CASSERRDRGYGYTF. The CDR3 DNA is TGTGCCAGCAGTGAACGCCGGGACAGAGGGTATGGCTACACCTTC.

This chain joins TRBV29-1 and TRBJ1-2, with 9 bases aligning to TRBD1. The ends lost 2 bases at V and 6 bases at J; junction bases unmatched: 10. This CDR3 spans 15 amino acids. Germline assignment: CDR1 SQVTM and CDR2 ANQGSEA. The CDR3 sequence is CSVEYLTGGGDGYTF. The CDR3 coding sequence is TGCAGCGTTGAATACTTAACAGGGGGCGGTGATGGCTACACCTTC.

The chain is built from TRBV7-9 and TRBJ1-1; D unclear. The CDR3 loop spans 10 amino acids. V was shortened by 2 bases and J by 8 bases, with 3 bases between the two germline ends. Per germline, CDR1 SEHNR and CDR2 FQNEAQ (reference sequence). This chain's CDR3 is CASSLSEAFF. The CDR3 DNA reads TGTGCCAGCAGCTTATCGGAAGCTTTCTTT. Drawing the rest from reference TRBV7-9 and TRBJ1-1, the complete variable domain is DTGVSQNPRHKITKRGQNVTFRCDPISEHNRLYWYRQTLGQGPEFLTYFQNEAQLEKSRLLSDRFSAERPKGSFSTLEIQRTEQGDSAMYLCASSLSEAFFGQGTRLTVV.

V is TRBV4-3 and J is TRBJ1-2; D possibly corresponds to TRBD1 (6 bases). The germline CDR1 and CDR2 sequences are LGHNA and YSLEER. Trimming took off 0 bases at V and 3 bases at J, with 23 bases between the two ends. The CDR3 is 19 amino acids. CDR3 nucleotide sequence: TGCGCCAGCAGCCAAGATCGGTTTTCCGGACAGTTATTGGACTATGGCTACACCTTC. This sequence encodes CASSQDRFSGQLLDYGYTF.

The chain carries TRBV5-1 and TRBJ2-6; 7 nucleotides line up with TRBD1. Looked up from germline, CDR1 is SGHRS and CDR2 is YFSETQ. The CDR3 loop spans 19 amino acids. V shed 2 bases, J shed 0 bases, and the junction held 11 bases outside the gene matches. The CDR3 DNA reads as TGCGCCAGCAGCTTCGCAAGAGGGACAGACGGCTCTGGGGCCAACGTCCTGACTTTC. Its translation: CASSFARGTDGSGANVLTF.

The table lists this clone with a count of one. The chain employs TRBV5-6 and TRBJ1-2, with 7 bases matching TRBD1. The CDR3 covers 13 residues. CDR1 is SGHDT, CDR2 YYEEEE, per germline. V shed 4 bases, J shed 7 bases, and the junction held 7 bases outside the gene matches. CDR3 sequence: CASSPTGVGGYTF. CDR3 sequence (DNA): TGTGCCAGCAGCCCTACAGGGGTGGGTGGCTACACCTTC.

The chain recombines TRBV4-2 with TRBJ1-6; D is possibly TRBD1 (5 bases). The CDR3 runs to 14 residues. V was clipped by 1 base and J by 8 bases, with 9 bases between them. Per the germline V gene, CDR1 is LGHNA and CDR2 is YNFKEQ. This CDR3 reads CASSQVGEYSPLHF. The CDR3 nucleotides read TGTGCCAGCAGCCAAGTAGGGGAATATTCACCCCTCCACTTT.

This clone has only one observation. This chain connects TRBV7-3 to TRBJ1-1; 8 bases are a match to TRBD1. CDR1 is SGHTA and CDR2 is FQGTGA in the germline V gene. This CDR3 has 14 amino acids. With V trimmed by 2 bases and J by 6 bases, 5 bases remained unmatched. CDR3 region: CASSLGQGRAEAFF. CDR3 coding DNA: TGTGCCAGCAGCTTAGGACAGGGTAGGGCTGAAGCTTTCTTT.

J is TRBJ2-2 and V is TRBV7-9, with D perhaps assigned TRBD1 or TRBD2 (5 bases each). The germline V gene encodes CDR1 SEHNR and CDR2 FQNEAQ (reference sequence). The CDR3 runs 16 residues. The ends were cut back, 5 bases at V and 0 bases at J, with 13 bases in the middle. The CDR3 reads CASSREGRTNTGELFF. The CDR3, as DNA: TGTGCCAGCAGCCGCGAGGGGCGCACGAACACCGGGGAGCTGTTTTTT.

The chain uses TRBV6-6 and TRBJ2-5, with TRBD2 matching over 9 bases. There are 15 residues in the CDR3. Germline V gives CDR1 MNHNY, CDR2 SVGAGI (reference sequence). Trimming at V came to 8 bases and at J to 5 bases, leaving 12 bases not matched to a gene. DNA of the CDR3: TGTGCCAGCTCCTGGACTAGCGTCTTAGCGGAGACCCAGTACTTC. This translates into CASSWTSVLAETQYF.

V usage is TRBV14 and J usage is TRBJ2-5, with 7 nucleotides matching TRBD2. Germline-derived CDR1 and CDR2 are SGHDN and FVKESK. The CDR3 extends over 15 amino acids. Unmatched junction bases numbered 6, after V lost 1 base and J lost 4 bases. The CDR3 loop is CASSQVAGAGETQYF. The CDR3, as DNA: TGTGCCAGCAGCCAAGTCGCGGGAGCGGGAGAGACCCAGTACTTC.

This chain uses TRBV5-8 with TRBJ1-1; weak D call: TRBD1 (5 bases). Trimming took off 2 bases at V and 0 bases at J, with 11 bases between the two ends. Germline CDR1 SGHTS, CDR2 YDEGEE. The CDR3 length is 15 residues. The CDR3: CASSLARGVNTEAFF. As DNA, the CDR3 is TGTGCCAGCAGCTTAGCTCGGGGCGTGAACACTGAAGCTTTCTTT.

V usage is TRBV7-2 and J usage is TRBJ1-1; D unclear. V lost 0 bases and J 1 base, leaving 9 bases between the germline ends. The CDR3 runs 15 residues. CDR1 is SGHTA and CDR2 is FQGNSA in the germline V gene. The CDR3 DNA reads as TGTGCCAGCAGCTTAGCTCTTCTGGCGAACACTGAAGCTTTCTTT. Translated, it gives CASSLALLANTEAFF.

The chain employs TRBV5-1 and TRBJ2-7; D is unresolved. Between the trimmed V and J ends, which lost 3 bases and 0 bases, there was a span of 7 bases. This CDR3 comprises 13 residues. Germline V gene data show CDR1 as SGHRS and CDR2 as YFSETQ. This CDR3 is CASSSGLSYEQYF. In nucleotides, the CDR3 is TGCGCCAGCAGCTCAGGCCTCTCCTACGAGCAGTACTTC.

V usage is TRBV6-5 and J usage is TRBJ1-3; D is unclear. Trimming removed 2 bases from V and 3 bases from J, with 5 bases in between. Per the germline V gene, CDR1 is MNHEY and CDR2 is SVGAGI. The CDR3 contains 13 residues. CDR3 protein: CASSYENGNTIYF. CDR3 DNA sequence: TGTGCCAGCAGTTACGAGAATGGAAACACCATATATTTT.

This sequence joins TRBV4-2 and TRBJ2-3, with 10 bases that match TRBD2. The J segment lost 2 bases and the V segment lost 0 bases, leaving 5 bases of the junction unmatched. Germline assignment: CDR1 LGHNA and CDR2 YNFKEQ. This CDR3 contains 17 residues. CDR3 sequence reads: CASSQDSGGAFTDTQYF. The CDR3 region has the DNA TGTGCCAGCAGCCAAGACAGCGGGGGGGCCTTCACAGATACGCAGTATTTT.

The chain recombines TRBV5-6 with TRBJ2-7; D gene ambiguous. V lost 4 bases and J lost 3, with 14 bases in between. Germline V CDR1 and CDR2: SGHDT, YYEEEE. The CDR3 contains 14 residues. CDR3 sequence (DNA): TGTGCCAGCAGCCCACTCCCCCAGAGCTACGAGCAGTACTTC. It yields the protein CASSPLPQSYEQYF.

The genes are TRBV4-2 and TRBJ1-2; TRBD1 might be the D (6 bases). Looked up from germline, CDR1 is LGHNA and CDR2 is YNFKEQ. The CDR3 length is 14 residues. Trimming took 3 bases from V and 3 from J, leaving 11 bases between them. CDR3 DNA sequence: TGTGCCAGCAGCCACGTACAGGGTGACTATGGCTACACCTTC. Its translation is CASSHVQGDYGYTF.

The rearrangement links TRBV2 to TRBJ1-2; possible D gene TRBD1, 5 bases. Germline V gene lookup returns CDR1 SNHLY and CDR2 FYNNEI. There are 12 residues in the CDR3. V was clipped by 8 bases and J by 1 base, with 8 bases between them. The CDR3 DNA reads as TGTGCCAGCGGGGGGTTTAACTATGGCTACACCTTC. Translation gives CASGGFNYGYTF. Drawing the rest from reference TRBV2 and TRBJ1-2, the complete variable domain is EPEVTQTPSHQVTQMGQEVILRCVPISNHLYFYWYRQILGQKVEFLVSFYNNEISEKSEIFDDQFSVERPDGSNFTLKIRSTKLEDSAMYFCASGGFNYGYTFGSGTRLTVV.